The subject of this entry is one T cell receptor beta chain. Some clones are missing from TCRdb's copy, which holds only in-frame ones; the method was immunoSEQ multiplex PCR. The data hold about 130,000 clones, with 70% to 80% observed a single time. This sample was taken from a study of blood T cell repertoires in COVID-19. With V trimmed by 2 bases and J by 0 bases, 8 bases remained unmatched. This CDR3 is 19 amino acids long. Per the germline V gene, CDR1 is MNHEY and CDR2 is SVGEGT. The chain uses TRBV6-2 or TRBV6-3 and TRBJ2-1; 12 bases match TRBD2. The sequence was obtained from a man in his 60s who had recovered from COVID-19. The sequencing sample was made of peripheral blood. CDR3 loop: CASSYAPSGRASSYNEQFF. The CDR3 coding sequence is TGTGCCAGCAGTTACGCGCCTAGCGGGAGGGCCAGCTCCTACAATGAGCAGTTCTTC.